Below, one T cell receptor (beta chain) is given with its context. Its antigen is undetermined. PCR involved 60 Vbeta and 13 Jbeta primers. TCRdb's copy holds only in-frame clones and misses some; the assay was immunoSEQ multiplex PCR. The data contain approximately 150,000 clones, 83% of them singletons. This entry belongs to a study of cytomegalovirus exposure and HLA in healthy donors. Study results and limitations: When a later analysis compared HLA-associated TCR beta chains with equally common others, the HLA-associated chains turned out to be more clonally expanded and to have lower generation probabilities. Excluded were some V segments that proved indistinguishable, including TRBV6-2 and TRBV6-3. Some highly shared sequence variants likely arose as a pipeline artifact. Beyond CMV serostatus, there was no information to go on about immune exposure.

The CDR3 length is 15 residues. Trimming removed 6 bases at V and 8 bases at J, with 19 bases between. The germline V gene encodes CDR1 ENHRY and CDR2 SYGVKD. The chain links TRBV10-3 to TRBJ2-2; D call uncertain. The specimen sequenced was PBMCs. The TCR comes from a man aged 50 or older in good health and CMV-seropositive. The DNA for the CDR3 is TGTGCCATCAGGACCGACGAGTCGGGTTGGGGGGAGCTGTTTTTT. Amino acids: CAIRTDESGWGELFF.